This passage covers 19 T cell receptor beta chains from one sample sequenced in a study of T-cell reconstitution after alpha-beta-depleted transplantation in children. Unique molecular identifiers were incorporated when the TCRbeta library was constructed. Each CDR3 protein is one row after TCRdb ran MiXCR on the PCR reads. The sample shows hundreds of thousands of distinct CDR3 sequences, approximately 13% of them seen only once. The sequenced sample was PBMCs from the stem cell graft donor, obtained from the stem cell graft. The origin of the receptors is a human donor who donated a stem cell graft to a child with combined immunodeficiency.

The rearrangement uses TRBV10-3 and TRBJ2-6, with D possibly matching TRBD1 (6 bases). CDR1 is ENHRY, CDR2 SYGVKD, per germline. The CDR3 has 16 amino acids. The V gene lost 0 bases and the J gene lost 0 bases, with 6 bases spanning the gap. The CDR3 reads CAISESGHSGANVLTF. CDR3 DNA sequence: TGTGCCATCAGTGAGTCGGGACACTCTGGGGCCAACGTCCTGACTTTC.

This clonotype was counted at least ten times. This chain connects TRBV5-5 to TRBJ1-5; 7 bases match TRBD1. The germline V gene has CDR1 SGHKS and CDR2 YYEKEE (reference sequence). The V gene end was trimmed by 4 bases and the J gene end by 2 bases; junction bases not matched to a gene: 9. The CDR3 has 16 amino acids. The CDR3 DNA sequence: TGTGCCAGCAGCCCCCAACAGGGGTTCGGCAATCAGCCCCAGCATTTT. It specifies CASSPQQGFGNQPQHF.

CDR3 sequence: CSAVGDVGELFF. Here the CDR3 DNA reads TGCAGCGCGGTGGGGGACGTCGGGGAGCTGTTTTTT. This sequence joins TRBV29-1 and TRBJ2-2; perhaps D is TRBD1 or TRBD2 (5 bases each). The CDR3 has 12 residues. V was clipped by 7 bases and J by 7 bases, with 13 bases between them. The germline V gene encodes CDR1 SQVTM and CDR2 ANQGSEA.

The gene calls are TRBV7-2 and TRBJ2-5; 8 nucleotides align to TRBD2. Germline CDR1 reads SGHTA; CDR2 reads FQGNSA. The CDR3 is made up of 16 amino acids. Trimming cost V 3 bases and J 4 bases; bases outside gene matches: 10. The CDR3: CASSLALAGGSETQYF. CDR3 in DNA: TGTGCCAGCAGCTTGGCACTGGCGGGAGGTTCAGAGACCCAGTACTTC.

This clonotype was picked up many times. The CDR3 is CASSSSNTEAFF. CDR3 bases: TGTGCCAGCAGCTCGTCGAACACTGAAGCTTTCTTT. The V gene is TRBV7-2, the J gene TRBJ1-1, with D uncertain. In germline, CDR1 is SGHTA, CDR2 FQGNSA. Deletions cut 4 bases from V and 1 base from J, with 4 bases between. This CDR3 is 12 amino acids long.

At least ten counts were recorded for this clonotype. The chain is built from TRBV15 and TRBJ2-3; no reliable D call. The ends were cut back, 0 bases at V and 2 bases at J, with 12 bases in the middle. Germline V gene lookup returns CDR1 LNHNV and CDR2 YYDKDF (reference sequence). CDR3 length: 16 amino acids. DNA for the CDR3: TGTGCCACCAGCAGAGATCGACGCCGTTCCACAGATACGCAGTATTTT. This gives the protein CATSRDRRRSTDTQYF. The full variable domain, completed using reference TRBV15 and TRBJ2-3, is DAMVIQNPRYQVTQFGKPVTLSCSQTLNHNVMYWYQQKSSQAPKLLFHYYDKDFNNEADTPDNFQSRRPNTSFCFLDIRSPGLGDTAMYLCATSRDRRRSTDTQYFGPGTRLTVL.

The V call is TRBV28, the J call TRBJ1-2, with 7 bases matching TRBD1. Germline CDR1 is MDHEN and CDR2 is SYDVKM. CDR3 length: 15 amino acids. Trimming removed 3 bases from V and 4 bases from J; junction bases left unmatched: 8. CDR3 amino acids: CASSFKGAGAYGYTF. The CDR3 region has the DNA TGTGCCAGCAGTTTTAAGGGGGCAGGTGCCTATGGCTACACCTTC.

Only a few counts were recorded for this clonotype. The chain uses TRBV12-3 or TRBV12-4 and TRBJ2-5; D is perhaps TRBD2 (7 bases). The CDR3 length is 13 residues. V dropped 8 bases and J dropped 4 bases, with 14 bases sitting between them. The CDR3 DNA is TGTGCCAGCGCCTGGGGGGGGCCAGAGACCCAGTACTTC. Translating gives CASAWGGPETQYF.

V gene TRBV12-5 combines with J gene TRBJ1-1; TRBD1 is a possible D gene (5 bases). Per the germline V gene, CDR1 is LGHNT and CDR2 is FRNRAP. The CDR3 totals 15 residues. With 2 bases removed from V and 2 bases from J, the gap between germline ends came to 12 bases. CDR3 in DNA: TGTGCTAGTGGTTTGCCAGGGAGGCCCAACACTGAAGCTTTCTTT. It encodes CASGLPGRPNTEAFF. The complete variable domain, with remaining parts taken from reference TRBV12-5 and TRBJ1-1, reads DARVTQTPRHKVTEMGQEVTMRCQPILGHNTVFWYRQTMMQGLELLAYFRNRAPLDDSGMPKDRFSAEMPDATLATLKIQPSEPRDSAVYFCASGLPGRPNTEAFFGQGTRLTVV.

The sample holds many counts of this clonotype. CDR3 amino acids: CAWRTGGSYNEQFF. CDR3 bases: TGTGCCTGGAGGACCGGGGGGTCCTACAATGAGCAGTTCTTC. This rearrangement joins TRBV30 to TRBJ2-1; TRBD2 aligns across 7 bases. The CDR3 extends over 14 amino acids. J gave up 1 base and V 3 bases, and 3 bases lay outside the gene matches. Germline values: CDR1 GTSNPN, CDR2 SVGIG (reference sequence).

This clonotype was seen many times. This chain connects TRBV4-3 to TRBJ2-1; D call uncertain. The CDR3 loop spans 16 amino acids. Trimming removed 0 bases at V and 0 bases at J, with 9 bases between. CDR1 is LGHNA and CDR2 is YSLEER in the germline V gene. This CDR3 reads CASSQDLSRSYNEQFF. The DNA of the CDR3 is TGCGCCAGCAGCCAAGACCTTTCACGCTCCTACAATGAGCAGTTCTTC.

This clonotype was seen at least ten times. The genes are TRBV12-3 or TRBV12-4 and TRBJ1-3; D remains unclear. V was trimmed by 1 base and J by 0 bases, leaving 13 bases between them. CDR3 length equals 17 residues. The CDR3 is CASSLEGWSFSGNTIYF. The CDR3 DNA reads as TGTGCCAGCAGTTTAGAGGGATGGAGCTTCTCTGGAAACACCATATATTTT.

The table lists this clonotype with a few counts. The chain is built from TRBV2 and TRBJ2-5; D might be TRBD1 or TRBD2, each matching 5 bases. CDR3 size: 15 residues. V dropped 6 bases and J dropped 1 base, with 15 bases sitting between them. Germline CDR1 is SNHLY and CDR2 is FYNNEI. CDR3 loop: CASRGTEVAQETQYF. As DNA, the CDR3 is TGTGCCAGCAGGGGGACGGAGGTGGCCCAAGAGACCCAGTACTTC.

This clonotype occurred a few times. The chain couples TRBV7-9 to TRBJ2-3, with TRBD2 matching over 14 bases. The CDR3 length is 16 residues. CDR1 SEHNR and CDR2 FQNEAQ come from the germline V gene (reference sequence). V was pared by 1 base and J by 6 bases, with 3 bases of the junction left unmatched. The CDR3 DNA sequence: TGTGCCAGCAGCTTAGTGGGACTAGCGGGAGCCGATACGCAGTATTTT. It codes for CASSLVGLAGADTQYF. Full variable domain (remainder filled in from reference TRBV7-9 and TRBJ2-3): DTGVSQNPRHKITKRGQNVTFRCDPISEHNRLYWYRQTLGQGPEFLTYFQNEAQLEKSRLLSDRFSAERPKGSFSTLEIQRTEQGDSAMYLCASSLVGLAGADTQYFGPGTRLTVL.

This chain joins TRBV12-3 or TRBV12-4 and TRBJ2-2; 9 bases line up with TRBD2. CDR3 size: 15 residues. Losses at the gene ends were 5 bases for V and 5 bases for J; bases not matched to a gene: 6. The CDR3 is CASSDSGGRTGELFF. CDR3 coding DNA: TGTGCCAGCAGTGACAGCGGGGGGCGTACCGGGGAGCTGTTTTTT.

This clonotype has ten or more counts. The chain joins TRBV6-2 or TRBV6-3 to TRBJ2-6, with 8 bases lining up with TRBD1. This CDR3 has 14 residues. After removal of 5 bases from V and 4 bases from J, the junction contained 1 base not matched to a gene. CDR1 and CDR2 from the germline V gene are MNHEY and SVGEGT. CDR3 residues: CASSRDRGANVLTF. CDR3 coding DNA: TGTGCCAGCAGTCGGGACAGGGGGGCCAACGTCCTGACTTTC.

V and J are TRBV6-1 and TRBJ2-7; D not certain. Between the trimmed V and J ends, which lost 6 bases and 3 bases, there was a span of 12 bases. In germline, CDR1 is MNHNS, CDR2 SASEGT. The CDR3 spans 13 residues. The DNA for the CDR3 is TGTGCCAGCAGGCTAGGGTATGGCTACGAGCAGTACTTC. Its protein is CASRLGYGYEQYF.

The chain couples TRBV6-1 to TRBJ2-6; D might be TRBD1 or TRBD2, each matching 6 bases. Germline lookup yields CDR1 MNHNS and CDR2 SASEGT. Trimming pared 10 bases from V and 11 bases from J, leaving 18 bases between. This CDR3 contains 13 residues. The CDR3 here is CATGRGAGDVLTF. As DNA, the CDR3 is TGTGCCACGGGAAGGGGGGCTGGCGACGTCCTGACTTTC.

The J gene is TRBJ2-1, the V gene TRBV7-8; 8 bases match TRBD1. CDR1 SGHVS and CDR2 FQNEAQ come from the germline V gene. V shed 5 bases and J 3 bases; nucleotides not matched to a gene: 6. The CDR3 length is 15 residues. The CDR3 reads CASSIRQGIYNEQFF. The CDR3 DNA is TGTGCCAGCAGCATTCGACAGGGGATCTACAATGAGCAGTTCTTC.